The clone carrying this T cell receptor (beta chain) was seen repeatedly, ten times or more. Its specificity is not known. The sample originates from a study of CD8 T cells in ankylosing spondylitis. This CDR3 is 16 amino acids long. Germline V gene data show CDR1 as SGDLS and CDR2 as YYNGEE. V gave up 3 bases and J gave up 2 bases; unmatched junction bases: 6. Findings and limits, study-wide: The study identified a TCR beta motif of under ten highly homologous variants that appeared characteristic of ankylosing spondylitis blood. Disease-linked clones displayed a CD8+ phenotype and appeared relatively rarely in peripheral blood. Significantly higher representation of disease-linked clones was reported for matched ankylosing spondylitis synovial fluid.

By quantitative 5'-RACE with molecular barcodes, the TCR beta libraries were made. TCRdb reprocessed the 5' RACE reads with MiXCR, giving one entry per CDR3 protein. Of 25,000 to 35,000 distinct CDR3 sequences in the sample, nearly 5.5% were seen once. The chain has TRBV9 and TRBJ1-3, with 9 bases identical to TRBD1. Sequences were obtained from blood, either unsorted or a sorted T cell fraction (not recorded which). The clonotype comes from a female donor with ankylosing spondylitis or in good health (not recorded which). In nucleotides, the CDR3 is TGTGCCAGCAGCGCCTCCGGGACAGGGACTGGAAACACCATATATTTT. Its protein is CASSASGTGTGNTIYF.